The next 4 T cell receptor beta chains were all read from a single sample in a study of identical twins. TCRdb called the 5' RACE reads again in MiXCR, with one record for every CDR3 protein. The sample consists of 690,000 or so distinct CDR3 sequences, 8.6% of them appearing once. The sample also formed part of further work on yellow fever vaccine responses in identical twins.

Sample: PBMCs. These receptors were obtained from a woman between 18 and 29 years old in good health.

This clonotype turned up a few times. CDR3 in amino acids: CASSFDGGAGDEQFF. The CDR3 nucleotides are TGTGCCAGCAGCTTTGACGGGGGGGCGGGCGATGAGCAGTTCTTC. This sequence joins TRBV7-2 and TRBJ2-1, with 8 bases matching TRBD2. The CDR3 covers 15 residues. The ends lost 3 bases at V and 8 bases at J; junction bases unmatched: 9. Germline V lookup: CDR1 SGHTA, CDR2 FQGNSA. The full variable domain, in which reference TRBV7-2 and TRBJ2-1 provide the parts outside the CDR3, is GAGVSQSPSNKVTEKGKDVELRCDPISGHTALYWYRQSLGQGLEFLIYFQGNSAPDKSGLPSDRFSAERTGGSVSTLTIQRTQQEDSAVYLCASSFDGGAGDEQFFGPGTRLTVL.

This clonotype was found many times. The CDR3, as DNA: TGTGCCACCAGTGATTCGGGAAGGCAAGAGACCCAGTACTTC. Its protein is CATSDSGRQETQYF. V gene TRBV24-1 combines with J gene TRBJ2-5, with D perhaps TRBD2 (5 bases). This CDR3 region has 14 residues. V was trimmed by 2 bases and J by 2 bases, leaving 8 bases between them. Germline-derived CDR1 and CDR2 are KGHDR and SFDVKD.

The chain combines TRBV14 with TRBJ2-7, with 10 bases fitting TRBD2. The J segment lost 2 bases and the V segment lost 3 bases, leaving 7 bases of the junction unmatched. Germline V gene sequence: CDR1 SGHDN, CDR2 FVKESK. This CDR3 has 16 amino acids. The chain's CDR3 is CASSQGSGRPPYEQYF. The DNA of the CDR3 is TGTGCCAGCAGCCAGGGTAGCGGGAGGCCACCCTACGAGCAGTACTTC.

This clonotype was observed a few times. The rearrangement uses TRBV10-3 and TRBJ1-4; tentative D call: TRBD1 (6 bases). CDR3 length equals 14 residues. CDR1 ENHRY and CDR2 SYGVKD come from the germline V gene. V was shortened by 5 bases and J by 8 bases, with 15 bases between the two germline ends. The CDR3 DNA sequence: TGTGCCATCAGTCAACAGGGTGAAAGGGAAAAACTGTTTTTT. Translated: CAISQQGEREKLFF.